Listed below are T cell receptor beta chains from one sample, sequenced in a study of T cells in Graves' hyperthyroidism and ophthalmopathy. A single record per CDR3 protein comes from TCRdb applying MiXCR to the multiplex PCR reads. The table has 650,000 to 800,000 distinct CDR3 sequences, about 45% seen once. The specimen was peripheral blood or thyroid tissue (not recorded which). These receptors were collected from an adult man with Graves' disease, either hyperthyroidism or ophthalmopathy (not recorded which). Each CDR3 is given without its conserved first and last residue.

12 | TRBV11-2 | ASSHPGGDGEAF
12 | TRBV2 | ASSPDRGRYEQY
12 | TRBV10-3 | AISELDRAYEQY
12 | TRBV6-6 | ATSIQGLNTEAF
13 | TRBV11-2 | ASSLAGGRLETQY
12 | TRBV6-2/TRBV6-3 | ASSPNRGNQPQH
13 | TRBV7-8 | ASSRGQGAGQPQH
13 | TRBV29-1 | SVWMGSGRVDEQY
10 | TRBV2 | ASSYGGRDAF
12 | TRBV20-1 | SARSGTSEPEQY
13 | TRBV25-1 | ASSECVEFQEKLF
12 | TRBV20-1 | SAPDRDRNSPLH
11 | TRBV29-1 | SVGSTEPYEQY
15 | TRBV25-1 | ASSEPRTPAGQETQY
11 | TRBV6-1 | ASSYIRETEAF
12 | TRBV20-1 | SAMTSGGVETQY